The rows below give T cell receptor beta chains drawn from one sample of a study of Graves' ophthalmopathy and Graves' hyperthyroidism. TCRdb analysed the multiplex PCR reads with MiXCR anew, one entry per CDR3 protein. In the table there are some 360,000 distinct CDR3 sequences, about 17% of which are singletons. Specimen: peripheral blood. Receptors originate from an adult woman with stable Graves' hyperthyroidism. Both conserved end residues are part of each CDR3.

>TRBV28
CASSRDSPMNTEAFF
>TRBV7-9
CASSLGPALTMNTEAFF
>TRBV11-2
CASSNPLRGQPYEQYF
>TRBV6-1
CASSRGDRDGEQYF
>TRBV3-1
CASSQSREQYF
>TRBV7-2
CASRNPLAGGPHEQYF
>TRBV28
CASSLQGAPYEQYF
>TRBV11-2
CASSLRRIRDNSPLHF
>TRBV7-2
CASSLRGSGNYEQYF
>TRBV27
CASRPGTGARETQYF
>TRBV19
CASTLTGDQPQHF
>TRBV3-1
CASSFQRYEQYF
>TRBV5-4
CASSPGAFDGYTF
>TRBV7-2
CASSLIDGGTHEQYF
>TRBV12-5
CASGLDGTSLFYEQYF
>TRBV29-1
CSAAQQGAPDEQYF
>TRBV6-1
CASRAREWSYEQYF
>TRBV10-3
CAISEGTSGRTYEQYF
>TRBV28
CASRDTLGIRGQETQYF
>TRBV10-3
CAISEQAGSYEQYF
>TRBV10-3
CATKNEGRFGGELFF
>TRBV29-1
CSVSSGTEGSPLHF
>TRBV28
CASRPPQGGGYTF
>TRBV29-1
CSVFLTGTYEQYF
>TRBV12-3/TRBV12-4
CAGSSPGRTRTYGYTF
>TRBV7-2
CASRPWPGQGNQPQHF
>TRBV7-9
CASQYLQETQYF
>TRBV7-8
CASSGMRFLAGVETQYF
>TRBV6-1
CASSRGVSSYDQYF
>TRBV5-1
CASSLASYQPQHF
>TRBV7-9
CASSLVAEQFF
>TRBV10-3
CAISESTSGSRTGELFF